Below are 16 T cell receptor beta chains sequenced from a single sample in a study of cytomegalovirus exposure and HLA in healthy donors. Researchers ran the PCR with 60 Vbeta and 13 Jbeta primers. Libraries were prepared by immunoSEQ multiplex PCR; TCRdb keeps only in-frame clonotypes and omits some of them. The sample contains fewer than 200,000 clones, about 77% of which appear only once. The sequenced material came from PBMCs. Receptor source: a female donor in good health and CMV-seronegative.

This chain uses TRBV7-2 with TRBJ1-5; D perhaps matches TRBD1 (5 bases). This CDR3 comprises 16 residues. Germline CDR1 and CDR2: SGHTA and FQGNSA. V gave up 0 bases and J gave up 1 base, with 10 bases separating them. The CDR3 nucleotides are TGTGCCAGCAGCTTAGCGGTGGCAGGGAGCAATCAGCCCCAGCATTTT. Translation gives CASSLAVAGSNQPQHF.

This chain connects TRBV2 to TRBJ1-1, with D perhaps matching TRBD1 (6 bases). The ends were cut back, 6 bases at V and 6 bases at J, with 17 bases in the middle. The CDR3 consists of 14 residues. The germline V gene has CDR1 SNHLY and CDR2 FYNNEI. The CDR3 region is CASSATGRGAEAFF. CDR3 nucleotides: TGTGCCAGCAGCGCGACAGGCCGGGGTGCTGAAGCTTTCTTT.

In its sample, this clone was seen once. J is TRBJ1-2 and V is TRBV7-2; a possible D gene is TRBD1 (5 bases). Between the trimmed V and J ends, which lost 1 base and 4 bases, there was a span of 16 bases. The CDR3 covers 16 residues. Germline lookup yields CDR1 SGHTA and CDR2 FQGNSA. The CDR3 nucleotides read TGTGCCAGCAGCTTAGGTGGGGTCCCAGGGCCCTATGGCTACACCTTC. It yields the protein CASSLGGVPGPYGYTF.

The chain carries TRBV4-2 and TRBJ2-3, with 7 bases matching TRBD2. This CDR3 contains 16 residues. Germline V gene sequence: CDR1 LGHNA, CDR2 YNFKEQ. V lost 4 bases to trimming and J lost 3 bases; unmatched junction nucleotides: 10. Written as DNA, the CDR3 is TGTGCCAGCAGCCCGGCCGCGGGAGAGGGAACAGATACGCAGTATTTT. This sequence encodes CASSPAAGEGTDTQYF.

Points on this clone: Other DNA sequences in the same sample also yield this CDR3. This chain uses TRBV10-2 with TRBJ1-1; possibly TRBD1 for D (6 bases). Per the germline V gene, CDR1 is WSHSY and CDR2 is SAAADI. V shed 6 bases and J shed 4 bases, with 18 bases lying between them. The CDR3 runs to 15 residues. CDR3: CASRDPGQISTEAFF. As DNA, the CDR3 is TGCGCCAGCAGAGATCCCGGACAGATCTCCACTGAAGCTTTCTTT.

This clone was seen a few times. This chain links TRBV15 with TRBJ2-5; 9 bases agree with TRBD1. The trim removed 1 base at V and 4 bases at J, leaving 1 base unmatched. From germline, CDR1 is LNHNV and CDR2 YYDKDF (reference sequence). CDR3 length: 14 residues. The DNA for the CDR3 is TGTGCCACCAGCAGAGGACAGGGGGTAGAGACCCAGTACTTC. This gives the protein CATSRGQGVETQYF.

This chain links TRBV6-5 with TRBJ1-6; D not resolved. V lost 6 bases and J lost 7, with 13 bases in between. CDR1 and CDR2 (germline): MNHEY, SVGAGI. The CDR3 length is 14 residues. The DNA for the CDR3 is TGTGCCAGCAGAATATCCCCGGGGAATTCACCCCTCCACTTT. Translated: CASRISPGNSPLHF.

The sample holds one count of this clone. CDR3 bases: TGTGCCAGCTCACCAGAACGGAACTATGGCTACACCTTC. Encoded protein: CASSPERNYGYTF. The chain joins TRBV18 to TRBJ1-2; D not resolved. Germline V gives CDR1 KGHSH, CDR2 LQKENI. V gave up 2 bases and J gave up 2 bases, with 6 bases separating them. The CDR3 is 13 amino acids.

The chain joins TRBV19 to TRBJ1-1; unclear D gene. CDR1 is LNHDA, CDR2 SQIVND, per germline (reference sequence). The CDR3 sequence is 15 residues long. V lost 6 bases, J lost 1 base, and 15 bases lay in between. The CDR3 DNA reads as TGTGCCAGTAGCCTCGGCGGTTTGCCGAACACTGAAGCTTTCTTT. This codes for CASSLGGLPNTEAFF.

This chain uses TRBV27 with TRBJ1-4, with a tentative D call TRBD1 (6 bases). Germline-derived CDR1 and CDR2 are MNHEY and SMNVEV (reference sequence). Trimming removed 7 bases at V and 4 bases at J, with 16 bases between. The CDR3 loop spans 15 amino acids. In nucleotides, the CDR3 is TGTGCCAGCACCCAACGTGGACAGTTTAATGAAAAACTGTTTTTT. Translation: CASTQRGQFNEKLFF.

The gene calls are TRBV7-2 and TRBJ1-3; TRBD1 is a possible D gene (5 bases). V was shortened by 5 bases and J by 0 bases, with 20 bases between the two germline ends. The V gene's germline CDR1 is SGHTA and CDR2 FQGNSA. The CDR3 has 18 residues. The CDR3 coding sequence is TGTGCCAGCAGCCCCCCCAAGGCCAGGGCAATCTCTGGAAACACCATATATTTT. This translates into CASSPPKARAISGNTIYF.

This clone is a singleton in its sample. The chain is built from TRBV5-4 and TRBJ2-3; D may be TRBD1 (5 bases). From germline, CDR1 is SGHNT and CDR2 YYREEE (reference sequence). The CDR3 has 17 residues. Trimming pared 0 bases from V and 2 bases from J, leaving 16 bases between. As DNA, the CDR3 is TGTGCCAGCAGCTTGGGGGGCCCACGGAGCCCCACAGATACGCAGTATTTT. Translating gives CASSLGGPRSPTDTQYF.

This clone was recorded at least ten times. The chain recombines TRBV4-3 with TRBJ2-1; 7 bases map to TRBD2. Germline lookup yields CDR1 LGHNA and CDR2 YSLEER. With 4 bases clipped from V and 0 bases from J, the junction kept 9 bases outside the gene matches. The CDR3 contains 17 residues. The CDR3 DNA is TGCGCCAGCAGCCCCAGCGGGGCCCGAAACTCCTACAATGAGCAGTTCTTC. Translation gives CASSPSGARNSYNEQFF.

The chain combines TRBV6-5 with TRBJ1-6; no clear D. V gave up 2 bases and J gave up 8 bases, with 7 bases separating them. From germline, CDR1 is MNHEY and CDR2 SVGAGI. This CDR3 is 13 amino acids long. The CDR3 DNA follows: TGTGCCAGCAGTTACAGAGCGGATTCACCCCTCCACTTT. This translates into CASSYRADSPLHF.

The chain employs TRBV2 and TRBJ2-7, with 11 positions matching TRBD2. Losses at the gene ends were 6 bases for V and 3 bases for J; bases not matched to a gene: 10. There are 16 residues in the CDR3. The germline V gene encodes CDR1 SNHLY and CDR2 FYNNEI. The CDR3 nucleotides are TGTGCCAGCAGCATAGCCGGGACTAGCGGTTTCTACGAGCAGTACTTC. This sequence encodes CASSIAGTSGFYEQYF. The full variable domain, its missing parts supplied by reference TRBV2 and TRBJ2-7, is EPEVTQTPSHQVTQMGQEVILRCVPISNHLYFYWYRQILGQKVEFLVSFYNNEISEKSEIFDDQFSVERPDGSNFTLKIRSTKLEDSAMYFCASSIAGTSGFYEQYFGPGTRLTVT.

This chain uses TRBV25-1 with TRBJ2-1, with D perhaps TRBD1 (5 bases). Germline V CDR1 and CDR2: MGHDK, SYGVNS. This CDR3 is 13 amino acids long. Trimming stripped 4 bases from V and 8 bases from J, with 12 bases between. CDR3 sequence (DNA): TGTGCCAGCAGTGCCCCACAGGTCTATGAGCAGTTCTTC. Amino acids: CASSAPQVYEQFF.